These T cell receptor beta chains were read from a single sample in a study of shared clonotypes between healthy human individuals. The method was immunoSEQ multiplex PCR; TCRdb's version includes in-frame clones alone and lacks a portion of them. There are around 510,000 clones in the sample; around 96% occur only once, and about 0.067% lies in the top ten. Specimen: naive CD4+ T cells sorted from blood. These receptors were taken from a woman in her 30s in good health. CDR3s include the opening cysteine and the closing phenylalanine or tryptophan. The D gene is left open where the match is weak. Rows may omit the clone size; those that give it use once, few, many or a size class.

V,J,D,size,CDR3,DNA
TRBV19,TRBJ1-2,TRBD1,-,CASSTDRGRGNYGYTF,TGTGCCAGTAGCACGGACAGGGGGCGCGGGAACTATGGCTACACCTTC
TRBV11-2,TRBJ2-7,TRBD1,-,CASSLDRGGSYEQYF,TGTGCCAGCAGCTTGGACAGGGGGGGCTCCTACGAGCAGTACTTC
TRBV29-1,TRBJ1-2,-,-,CSATGRGYGYTF,TGCAGCGCAACAGGGAGGGGCTATGGCTACACCTTC
TRBV2,TRBJ1-5,-,-,CASSEMGFNQPQHF,TGTGCCAGCAGTGAAATGGGGTTCAATCAGCCCCAGCATTTT
TRBV5-1,TRBJ1-1,-,-,CASSLVGGLTEAFF,TGCGCCAGCAGCTTGGTTGGGGGATTGACTGAAGCTTTCTTT
TRBV6-6,TRBJ2-4,TRBD1,-,CASSYSGQMTDIQYF,TGTGCCAGCAGTTACTCGGGACAGATGACCGACATTCAGTACTTC
TRBV25-1,TRBJ1-2,-,-,CASSEIPGGYTF,TGTGCCAGCAGTGAGATTCCGGGTGGCTACACCTTC
TRBV18,TRBJ1-1,-,-,CASSSPGRVGTEAFF,TGTGCCAGCTCGTCCCCGGGGAGGGTGGGGACTGAAGCTTTCTTT
TRBV6-5,TRBJ2-1,-,-,CASSYLGPSGNEQFF,TGTGCCAGCAGTTACTTAGGACCGAGCGGGAATGAGCAGTTCTTC
TRBV6-5,TRBJ2-2,TRBD1,-,CASRSDRDTGELFF,TGTGCCAGCAGGTCCGACAGGGATACCGGGGAGCTGTTTTTT
TRBV5-4,TRBJ1-1,-,-,CASSFRQVADTEAFF,TGTGCCAGCAGCTTTAGACAGGTTGCGGACACTGAAGCTTTCTTT
TRBV11-2,TRBJ2-2,-,-,CASSLEWTGELFF,TGTGCCAGCAGCTTGGAGTGGACCGGGGAGCTGTTTTTT
TRBV28,TRBJ1-2,-,-,CASSPPTGPGYGYTF,TGTGCCAGCAGTCCCCCGACTGGGCCGGGCTATGGCTACACCTTC
TRBV5-1,TRBJ2-1,-,once,CASSLRAGNEQFF,TGCGCCAGCAGCTTGAGAGCGGGCAATGAGCAGTTCTTC
TRBV28,TRBJ2-5,TRBD2,-,CASSLTSGSWETQYF,TGTGCCAGCAGTCTTACTAGCGGGAGTTGGGAGACCCAGTACTTC
TRBV5-4,TRBJ2-5,-,-,CASSRPGTHETQYF,TGTGCCAGCAGCCGACCCGGGACTCACGAGACCCAGTACTTC
TRBV7-8,TRBJ1-5,TRBD1,-,CASSLRDSPFVEPQHF,TGTGCCAGCAGCTTGAGGGACAGCCCTTTCGTCGAGCCCCAGCATTTT
TRBV7-8,TRBJ2-7,TRBD2,-,CASSSEGGSAYEQYF,TGTGCCAGCAGCTCAGAGGGCGGGAGCGCCTACGAGCAGTACTTC
TRBV2,TRBJ1-1,-,-,CASRESGPDWGNTEAFF,TGTGCCAGCAGGGAATCAGGCCCGGACTGGGGGAACACTGAAGCTTTCTTT
TRBV4-1,TRBJ2-3,TRBD2,-,CASGGTSGGPSTDTQYF,TGCGCCAGCGGCGGGACTAGCGGGGGCCCTAGCACAGATACGCAGTATTTT
TRBV6-5,TRBJ2-1,-,-,CASSYSYLVQTEQFF,TGTGCCAGCAGTTACTCCTACCTCGTACAGACCGAGCAGTTCTTC
TRBV18,TRBJ2-2,-,-,CASSPRNGPTGELFF,TGTGCCAGCTCACCACGGAACGGACCCACCGGGGAGCTGTTTTTT
TRBV19,TRBJ2-3,TRBD2,-,CASSTLAGGSTDTQYF,TGTGCCAGTAGTACCCTCGCGGGAGGGAGCACAGATACGCAGTATTTT
TRBV6-4,TRBJ2-1,TRBD1,-,CASSDGDRGLGNEQFF,TGTGCCAGCAGTGACGGAGACAGGGGGCTTGGGAATGAGCAGTTCTTC
TRBV27,TRBJ2-2,-,-,CASSGGGWVTGELFF,TGTGCCAGCAGTGGGGGCGGGTGGGTCACCGGGGAGCTGTTTTTT
TRBV11-2,TRBJ2-2,-,once,CASLGAGERTGELFF,TGTGCCAGCTTGGGGGCAGGGGAGAGAACCGGGGAGCTGTTTTTT
TRBV11-2,TRBJ2-1,-,once,CASSRDGRASYNEQFF,TGTGCCAGCAGCCGTGATGGACGAGCATCCTACAATGAGCAGTTCTTC
TRBV4-2,TRBJ1-1,-,-,CASSQVGNTEAFF,TGTGCCAGCAGCCAAGTGGGCAACACTGAAGCTTTCTTT
TRBV2,TRBJ2-5,TRBD2,-,CASSPGGSRETQYF,TGTGCCAGCAGTCCCGGCGGGAGTAGGGAGACCCAGTACTTC
TRBV9,TRBJ2-1,TRBD2,-,CASSTVAGVYNEQFF,TGTGCCAGCAGCACCGTAGCGGGAGTTTACAATGAGCAGTTCTTC
TRBV2,TRBJ2-1,-,-,CASSEGVAGNEQFF,TGTGCCAGCAGTGAAGGGGTGGCGGGCAATGAGCAGTTCTTC
TRBV5-1,TRBJ2-5,-,-,CASMPLPLGLSDQETQYF,TGCGCCAGCATGCCTCTCCCGCTCGGTCTTTCTGATCAAGAGACCCAGTACTTC
TRBV13,TRBJ2-5,TRBD2,-,CASSLGGTSGQETQYF,TGTGCCAGCAGCTTAGGGGGGACTAGCGGGCAAGAGACCCAGTACTTC
TRBV6-1,TRBJ1-5,TRBD1,-,CASRGYRGNNQPQHF,TGTGCCAGCCGCGGATACAGGGGTAACAATCAGCCCCAGCATTTT
TRBV18,TRBJ2-2,-,-,CASSPSPGVPSRELFF,TGTGCCAGCTCACCCTCGCCGGGAGTTCCCTCCAGGGAGCTGTTTTTT
TRBV10-2,TRBJ1-1,-,-,CASSDSGQMNTEAFF,TGCGCCAGCAGTGACTCGGGACAAATGAACACTGAAGCTTTCTTT
TRBV5-8,TRBJ1-2,-,-,CASSPASPLSRGYTF,TGTGCCAGCAGCCCTGCCTCCCCACTTTCACGAGGCTACACCTTC
TRBV7-2,TRBJ2-7,TRBD2,once,CASSLGLAGVHEQYF,TGTGCCAGCAGCTTAGGCTTAGCGGGAGTTCACGAGCAGTACTTC
TRBV15,TRBJ2-5,-,-,CATSRGDRRNQETQYF,TGTGCCACCAGCAGAGGAGACAGGAGAAACCAAGAGACCCAGTACTTC
TRBV9,TRBJ2-7,-,-,CASSVGPGMVEQYF,TGTGCCAGCAGCGTAGGGCCAGGGATGGTCGAGCAGTACTTC
TRBV6-6,TRBJ1-1,-,-,CASSQELHLLNTEAFF,TGTGCCAGCAGTCAGGAGTTGCACCTGTTGAACACTGAAGCTTTCTTT
TRBV7-9,TRBJ1-6,-,-,CASSRAGENSPLHF,TGTGCCAGCAGCCGAGCAGGGGAAAATTCACCCCTCCACTTT
TRBV5-1,TRBJ2-3,TRBD2,-,CASSPMGLAGGISTDTQYF,TGCGCCAGCAGCCCCATGGGTCTAGCGGGAGGCATAAGCACAGATACGCAGTATTTT
TRBV7-9,TRBJ1-2,-,-,CASSLALGSGQGIFGYTF,TGTGCCAGCAGCTTAGCGCTAGGTAGCGGGCAGGGTATCTTTGGCTACACCTTC
TRBV28,TRBJ2-1,-,-,CASSSPGGRTHEWRKGEQFF,TGTGCCAGCAGCTCCCCCGGGGGACGGACCCACGAATGGAGGAAAGGTGAGCAGTTCTTC
TRBV28,TRBJ1-4,TRBD1,-,CASSLFTGTVNEKLFF,TGTGCCAGCTCCTTATTCACCGGGACAGTTAATGAAAAACTGTTTTTT
TRBV2,TRBJ1-4,TRBD1,-,CASSTGAGEKLFF,TGTGCCAGCAGTACAGGGGCGGGTGAAAAACTGTTTTTT
TRBV6-1,TRBJ1-5,TRBD1,-,CASSAQGGNQPQHF,TGTGCCAGCAGTGCACAGGGGGGCAATCAGCCCCAGCATTTT
TRBV6-1,TRBJ2-7,-,-,CASSPRGQSSYEQYF,TGTGCCAGCAGTCCCCGAGGACAGAGCTCCTACGAGCAGTACTTC
TRBV28,TRBJ2-2,-,-,CASMRPGSGELFF,TGTGCCAGCATGAGGCCAGGATCCGGGGAGCTGTTTTTT
TRBV30,TRBJ2-5,TRBD1,-,CAWNRQGAAETQYF,TGTGCCTGGAACAGACAGGGGGCTGCAGAGACCCAGTACTTC
TRBV28,TRBJ1-4,-,-,CASSSSGVQEKLFF,TGTGCCAGCAGTTCGTCCGGGGTGCAGGAAAAACTGTTTTTT
TRBV5-1,TRBJ2-5,-,-,CASRGVPGETQYF,TGCGCCAGCAGGGGAGTACCGGGGGAGACCCAGTACTTC